This is a list of T cell receptor beta chains from one sample in a study of Graves' ophthalmopathy and Graves' hyperthyroidism. One entry per CDR3 protein results from TCRdb running MiXCR on the multiplex PCR reads. There are over a million distinct CDR3 sequences in the sample; about two fifths occur only once, and around 10% lies in the top ten. The sample consisted of peripheral blood or thyroid tissue (not recorded which). The receptors were sampled from an adult man with Graves' hyperthyroidism. Both conserved end residues are part of each CDR3. D genes are given only for firm matches. Some rows have no size entry. The others give once, few or many, or a class for an expanded clone.

TRBV29-1	-	TRBD1	TRBJ1-5	CSAGGQVNQPQHF	TGCAGCGCCGGGGGACAGGTAAATCAGCCCCAGCATTTT
TRBV7-8	many	-	TRBJ2-7	CASSHASPIPSSYEQYF	TGTGCCAGCAGCCACGCGTCCCCTATACCGAGCTCCTACGAGCAGTACTTC
TRBV20-1	many	-	TRBJ2-7	CSARGGADEQYF	TGCAGTGCTAGAGGGGGCGCGGACGAGCAGTACTTC
TRBV5-1	-	TRBD1	TRBJ1-1	CASRRTPPADRHTEAFF	TGCGCCAGCAGAAGGACCCCCCCGGCGGACAGGCACACTGAAGCTTTCTTT
TRBV7-9	once	-	TRBJ1-4	CASTDTTVFDEKLFF	TGTGCCAGCACCGACACGACGGTGTTTGATGAAAAACTGTTTTTT
TRBV20-1	-	TRBD1	TRBJ1-5	CSARPLRGQGFQPQHF	TGCAGTGCTAGGCCTCTTAGGGGACAGGGGTTTCAGCCCCAGCATTTT
TRBV29-1	-	-	TRBJ1-1	CSVEASENTEAFF	TGCAGCGTTGAAGCCTCCGAGAACACTGAAGCTTTCTTT
TRBV5-1	once	TRBD1	TRBJ1-4	CASSFGQGNGKLFF	TGCGCCAGCAGCTTTGGACAGGGAAATGGAAAACTGTTTTTT
TRBV5-1	many	-	TRBJ2-6	CASSPPSSGANVLTF	TGCGCCAGCAGCCCCCCTTCCTCTGGGGCCAACGTCCTGACTTTC
TRBV2	-	-	TRBJ1-6	CASSHRAGYNSPLHF	TGTGCCAGCAGTCATCGAGCGGGCTATAATTCACCCCTCCACTTT
TRBV20-1	-	-	TRBJ1-5	CSAGAGALGQPQHF	TGCAGTGCTGGCGCGGGTGCCCTCGGTCAGCCCCAGCATTTT
TRBV19	many	-	TRBJ1-2	CASSIGGDYGYTF	TGTGCCAGTAGTATCGGTGGGGACTATGGCTACACCTTC
TRBV19	many	-	TRBJ1-5	CASSIHQGYQPQHF	TGTGCCAGTAGTATACATCAAGGGTATCAGCCCCAGCATTTT
TRBV15	few	TRBD1	TRBJ1-2	CATSSWDRGNYGYTF	TGTGCCACCAGCAGTTGGGACAGGGGGAACTATGGCTACACCTTC
TRBV6-5	-	-	TRBJ1-4	CASSYGQQEKLFF	TGTGCCAGCAGTTACGGTCAACAGGAAAAACTGTTTTTT
TRBV4-1	few	-	TRBJ1-2	CASSQVSANGYTF	TGCGCCAGCAGCCAAGTATCGGCAAATGGCTACACCTTC
TRBV2	-	TRBD1	TRBJ2-5	CAPTGGLETQYF	TGTGCCCCAACAGGGGGCCTGGAGACCCAGTACTTC
TRBV10-3	many	-	TRBJ1-2	CAISDGAGKGSNYGYTF	TGTGCCATCAGTGACGGGGCGGGTAAGGGATCTAACTATGGCTACACCTTC
TRBV29-1	many	TRBD1	TRBJ2-7	CSAGQGAGYEQYF	TGCAGCGCGGGACAGGGGGCCGGTTACGAGCAGTACTTC
TRBV7-2	few	-	TRBJ2-7	CASSPTGYIYEQYF	TGTGCCAGCAGCCCCACAGGGTACATCTACGAGCAGTACTTC
TRBV29-1	many	-	TRBJ2-2	CSVVLGPTGELFF	TGCAGCGTTGTCCTGGGTCCCACCGGGGAGCTGTTTTTT
TRBV6-6	-	-	TRBJ2-7	CASTKQRNYEQYF	TGTGCCAGCACCAAACAGAGGAACTACGAGCAGTACTTC
TRBV5-1	many	-	TRBJ1-1	CASSSLPPNTEAFF	TGCGCCAGCAGCTCTCTCCCCCCGAACACTGAAGCTTTCTTT
TRBV9	-	-	TRBJ2-5	CASSVGEAPKETQYF	TGTGCCAGCAGCGTAGGAGAGGCGCCAAAAGAGACCCAGTACTTC
TRBV20-1	once	-	TRBJ1-3	CSARASSGNTIYF	TGCAGTGCTAGGGCCTCCTCTGGAAACACCATATATTTT
TRBV19	-	-	TRBJ2-6	CAASSTDGSGANVLTF	TGTGCCGCCAGTAGTACGGACGGCTCTGGGGCCAACGTCCTGACTTTC
TRBV12-3/TRBV12-4	many	TRBD1	TRBJ1-2	CASSGGDRGYGYTF	TGTGCCAGCTCCGGGGGTGACAGGGGGTATGGCTACACCTTC